This T cell receptor beta chain appears in the sequencing data of a study of shared clonotypes between healthy human individuals. Study context: Donor composition was two women and a few men, aged 18 to 49. General observations from the study: Larger estimated richness was generally seen in naive subsets than in memory subsets.

Donors, healthy HIV-negative adults, lacked recent acute infections or vaccinations. Splitting of CD4+ cells produced CD45RA+ naive and CD45RA-negative memory subsets. The CDR3 extends over 15 amino acids. V lost 5 bases, J lost 6 bases, and 10 bases stayed unmatched. The germline V gene encodes CDR1 LNHDA and CDR2 SQIVND (reference sequence). Assay used: immunoSEQ multiplex PCR; TCRdb lists only in-frame clones, some missing. The sample lists 550,000 to 800,000 clones; 74% were seen once. About this clone itself: Its antigen is as yet unknown. Other DNA variants within this sample encode the same CDR3.

This TCR was recovered from a woman in her thirties in good health. The chain uses TRBV19 and TRBJ1-5, with 7 bases identical to TRBD1. The sequencing sample was made of memory CD4+ T cells sorted from blood. As for subset: CD45RA-negative fraction. The CDR3 DNA reads TGTGCCAGTAGTCGTACAGGGGAAGGAGGTCAGCCCCAGCATTTT. Translating it yields CASSRTGEGGQPQHF.